Listed below are T cell receptor beta chains from one sample, sequenced in a study of regulatory T cells in long-lasting Graves disease. TCRdb reprocessed the multiplex PCR reads via MiXCR and lists one record per CDR3 protein. The table has a few hundred thousand distinct CDR3 sequences, 23% seen once. The specimen comprised peripheral blood mononuclear cells (PBMCs), sampled when the disease was refractory, from a patient treated with antithyroid drugs. The receptors shown here come from a female donor with Graves disease. CDR3s include the opening cysteine and the closing phenylalanine or tryptophan. Each record gives: J gene, V gene, D gene, clone size, CDR3 protein, CDR3 DNA. The D gene is left open where the match is weak. A clone size is listed for some rows: how often the clone was seen (once, few, many), or a class if it is expanded.

j_gene: TRBJ2-1
v_gene: TRBV6-1
d_gene: -
abundance: few
CDR3aa: CASSPDRLSYNEQFF
CDR3nt: TGTGCCAGCAGCCCTGACAGGCTTTCCTACAATGAGCAGTTCTTC

j_gene: TRBJ1-4
v_gene: TRBV30
d_gene: TRBD1
abundance: many
CDR3aa: CAWSPIGTAKKLFF
CDR3nt: TGTGCCTGGAGCCCTATCGGGACAGCAAAAAAACTGTTTTTT

j_gene: TRBJ2-2
v_gene: TRBV20-1
d_gene: -
abundance: -
CDR3aa: CSAPPRGLLNTGELFF
CDR3nt: TGCAGTGCTCCCCCCCGGGGGCTATTGAACACCGGGGAGCTGTTTTTT

j_gene: TRBJ1-5
v_gene: TRBV20-1
d_gene: -
abundance: -
CDR3aa: CSARLGNQPQHF
CDR3nt: TGCAGTGCTAGGTTGGGCAATCAGCCCCAGCATTTT

j_gene: TRBJ2-2
v_gene: TRBV5-1
d_gene: -
abundance: -
CDR3aa: CASSFQGSATGELFF
CDR3nt: TGCGCCAGCAGCTTCCAGGGGTCGGCCACCGGGGAGCTGTTTTTT

j_gene: TRBJ2-5
v_gene: TRBV5-5
d_gene: -
abundance: few
CDR3aa: CASSSLKKAQETQYF
CDR3nt: TGTGCCAGCAGCTCGCTGAAGAAGGCCCAAGAGACCCAGTACTTC

j_gene: TRBJ1-1
v_gene: TRBV19
d_gene: -
abundance: -
CDR3aa: CASSIDRGATNTEAFF
CDR3nt: TGTGCCAGTAGTATAGATCGGGGGGCGACGAACACTGAAGCTTTCTTT

j_gene: TRBJ1-5
v_gene: TRBV6-2/TRBV6-3
d_gene: -
abundance: few
CDR3aa: CASSLIGGADQPQHF
CDR3nt: TGTGCCAGCAGCTTAATCGGGGGCGCGGATCAGCCCCAGCATTTT

j_gene: TRBJ2-7
v_gene: TRBV29-1
d_gene: -
abundance: -
CDR3aa: CSVRIRVPYEQYF
CDR3nt: TGCAGCGTTAGGATCAGGGTACCCTACGAGCAGTACTTC

j_gene: TRBJ1-2
v_gene: TRBV4-2
d_gene: -
abundance: few
CDR3aa: CASSQVLSAGGYTF
CDR3nt: TGTGCCAGCAGCCAAGTCCTCTCTGCAGGCGGCTACACCTTC

j_gene: TRBJ2-1
v_gene: TRBV2
d_gene: TRBD2
abundance: many
CDR3aa: CASWGGNEQFF
CDR3nt: TGTGCCAGCTGGGGGGGGAATGAGCAGTTCTTC

j_gene: TRBJ1-1
v_gene: TRBV29-1
d_gene: -
abundance: -
CDR3aa: CSVGRGTEAFF
CDR3nt: TGCAGCGTGGGGAGGGGAACTGAAGCTTTCTTT

j_gene: TRBJ1-2
v_gene: TRBV2
d_gene: -
abundance: many
CDR3aa: CASSGRDGGYGYTF
CDR3nt: TGTGCCAGCAGTGGTAGGGACGGCGGCTATGGCTACACCTTC

j_gene: TRBJ1-4
v_gene: TRBV4-2
d_gene: -
abundance: -
CDR3aa: CASSPSAATNEKLFF
CDR3nt: TGTGCCAGCAGCCCTTCAGCAGCAACTAATGAAAAACTGTTTTTT

j_gene: TRBJ2-2
v_gene: TRBV29-1
d_gene: -
abundance: few
CDR3aa: CSAQEGYGNTGELFF
CDR3nt: TGCAGCGCACAGGAGGGGTACGGGAACACCGGGGAGCTGTTTTTT

j_gene: TRBJ2-5
v_gene: TRBV11-2
d_gene: TRBD2
abundance: many
CDR3aa: CASSLSALLWRAGVQETQYF
CDR3nt: TGTGCCAGCAGCTTATCGGCTCTACTTTGGCGAGCGGGAGTTCAAGAGACCCAGTACTTC

j_gene: TRBJ2-2
v_gene: TRBV6-1
d_gene: TRBD2
abundance: few
CDR3aa: CASSRSGGRAPGELFF
CDR3nt: TGTGCCAGCAGTCGGTCTGGCGGGAGGGCCCCCGGGGAGCTGTTTTTT

j_gene: TRBJ2-5
v_gene: TRBV6-2/TRBV6-3
d_gene: TRBD2
abundance: few
CDR3aa: CASSYSPRVAGGQETQYF
CDR3nt: TGTGCCAGCAGTTACTCCCCCAGAGTGGCGGGAGGCCAAGAGACCCAGTACTTC

j_gene: TRBJ2-4
v_gene: TRBV2
d_gene: -
abundance: few
CDR3aa: CASRVQDGAKNIQYF
CDR3nt: TGTGCCAGCCGGGTACAGGATGGTGCCAAAAACATTCAGTACTTC

j_gene: TRBJ2-7
v_gene: TRBV2
d_gene: -
abundance: many
CDR3aa: CASSEWMDKEAEQYF
CDR3nt: TGTGCCAGCAGTGAGTGGATGGACAAAGAGGCCGAGCAGTACTTC

j_gene: TRBJ2-4
v_gene: TRBV2
d_gene: TRBD1
abundance: many
CDR3aa: CASRGGLAKNIQYF
CDR3nt: TGTGCCAGCAGAGGGGGCTTGGCCAAAAACATTCAGTACTTC

j_gene: TRBJ1-6
v_gene: TRBV7-2
d_gene: TRBD1
abundance: many
CDR3aa: CASSLTGESPLHF
CDR3nt: TGTGCCAGCAGCTTAACAGGGGAATCACCCCTCCACTTT

j_gene: TRBJ2-7
v_gene: TRBV20-1
d_gene: TRBD2
abundance: -
CDR3aa: CSASHVLAGTYEQYF
CDR3nt: TGCAGTGCTAGTCACGTATTAGCGGGAACCTACGAGCAGTACTTC

j_gene: TRBJ1-2
v_gene: TRBV24-1
d_gene: -
abundance: few
CDR3aa: CATSDLSGVNGYTF
CDR3nt: TGTGCCACCAGTGATCTCTCAGGAGTCAATGGCTACACCTTC

j_gene: TRBJ1-4
v_gene: TRBV20-1
d_gene: TRBD1
abundance: -
CDR3aa: CSALRDRGFSEKLFF
CDR3nt: TGCAGTGCTTTGCGGGACAGGGGATTTAGTGAAAAACTGTTTTTT

j_gene: TRBJ1-2
v_gene: TRBV20-1
d_gene: TRBD1
abundance: many
CDR3aa: CSARDGQGVVGYTF
CDR3nt: TGCAGTGCCAGGGACGGACAGGGGGTGGTTGGCTACACCTTC

j_gene: TRBJ2-6
v_gene: TRBV6-2/TRBV6-3
d_gene: -
abundance: -
CDR3aa: CASSYSAGKANVLTF
CDR3nt: TGTGCCAGCAGTTACTCGGCAGGGAAGGCCAACGTCCTGACTTTC

j_gene: TRBJ1-1
v_gene: TRBV10-3
d_gene: TRBD1
abundance: many
CDR3aa: CAIAKDRGFDTEAFF
CDR3nt: TGTGCCATCGCCAAGGACAGGGGGTTTGACACTGAAGCTTTCTTT

j_gene: TRBJ2-1
v_gene: TRBV20-1
d_gene: TRBD1
abundance: once
CDR3aa: CSATPRPGGLYNEQFF
CDR3nt: TGCAGTGCCACACCGCGCCCAGGGGGCCTCTACAATGAGCAGTTCTTC